This T cell receptor beta chain was identified during a study of blood T cell repertoires in COVID-19. Enrollees, about 18 to 100 years old, lived in 24 US areas. In the authors' workflow: The assay estimated nucleated cells by amplifying reference gene primers. Sequencing used immunoSEQ multiplex PCR; TCRdb keeps in-frame clones, though not all of them. V and J calls and clone size are those listed in that table; D and trimming were worked out from the DNA. The table shows 200,000 to 250,000 clones, with about 80% occurring only once. Germline V lookup: CDR1 MNHEY, CDR2 SMNVEV (reference sequence). V was clipped by 0 bases and J by 2 bases, with 11 bases between them. CDR3 length equals 15 residues.

The sequence was obtained from a man aged 40-50 years who had recovered from COVID-19. The rearrangement links TRBV27 to TRBJ2-7; a possible D gene is TRBD2 (7 bases). Input material: PBMCs or T cells enriched from blood (not recorded which). CDR3 region: CASSLSGGQTYEQYF. The CDR3 coding sequence is TGTGCCAGCAGTTTATCGGGGGGGCAGACCTACGAGCAGTACTTC.